Presented here are 10 T cell receptor beta chains from one specimen sequenced in a study of blood T cells in healthy people across ages (dated by TCRdb to about 2015). Libraries were built with 5' RACE. The data were produced on an Illumina HiSeq 2500. The second PCR ran for about 7 to 11 cycles and used a J-beta primer mix along with a sample-barcoded 5' primer. Through fastp at Q25 and MiXCR, TCRdb rebuilt clones from the public reads, retaining in-frame beta chains. Each entry is one CDR3 protein sequence, shown with its most common DNA and genes. The table for this sample lists around 1,500,000 distinct CDR3 sequences; under 30% of them were counted only once. Of the sample, 7.7% falls within the top ten clones. Sample: blood. All receptors derive from a woman in her 30s in good health.

V gene TRBV20-1 combines with J gene TRBJ1-5; possibly TRBD1 for D (6 bases). V lost 0 bases and J 4 bases, leaving 16 bases between the germline ends. The CDR3 is made up of 16 amino acids. From germline, CDR1 is DFQATT and CDR2 SNEGSKA (reference sequence). The CDR3 spells CSARDFKQGWNQPQHF. The CDR3 DNA is TGCAGTGCTAGAGACTTTAAACAGGGATGGAATCAGCCCCAGCATTTT.

This rearrangement joins TRBV6-1 to TRBJ2-1; D assignment may be TRBD1 or TRBD2 (5 bases each). Trimming removed 1 base at V and 4 bases at J, with 11 bases between. The germline gives CDR1 MNHNS, CDR2 SASEGT. This CDR3 spans 15 amino acids. CDR3: CASSEGDWGYNEQFF. The CDR3 DNA follows: TGTGCCAGCAGTGAAGGAGACTGGGGGTACAATGAGCAGTTCTTC.

The gene calls are TRBV29-1 and TRBJ2-2, with a possible D match to TRBD1 (5 bases). V was cut by 4 bases and J by 8 bases, with 11 bases left in between. The CDR3 is 12 amino acids. CDR1 and CDR2 (germline): SQVTM, ANQGSEA. This CDR3 reads CSVGGQIGELFF. The CDR3, as DNA: TGCAGCGTTGGGGGCCAGATTGGGGAGCTGTTTTTT.

This clonotype occurred a few times. The CDR3 is CASSVRASGGTKQFF. CDR3 in DNA: TGTGCCAGCAGTGTGAGGGCTAGCGGGGGTACGAAGCAGTTCTTC. The rearrangement links TRBV2 to TRBJ2-1; 10 bases are shared with TRBD2. The CDR3 is 15 amino acids. The trim removed 4 bases at V and 11 bases at J, leaving 11 bases unmatched. The germline V gene has CDR1 SNHLY and CDR2 FYNNEI.

There are many counts of this clonotype. The chain is built from TRBV6-1 and TRBJ2-7; 7 nucleotides agree with TRBD2. This CDR3 is built from 15 residues. Germline V CDR1 and CDR2: MNHNS, SASEGT. V was clipped by 1 base and J by 7 bases; unmatched bases: 10. CDR3 sequence (DNA): TGTGCCAGCAGTGAAGTAACGGGCGGGGGTTGGGAGCAGTACTTC. The encoded protein is CASSEVTGGGWEQYF.

This clonotype appeared a few times. V is TRBV7-9 and J is TRBJ1-6; 8 bases fit TRBD1. The trim removed 5 bases at V and 7 bases at J, leaving 7 bases unmatched. CDR1 and CDR2 from the germline V gene are SEHNR and FQNEAQ (reference sequence). There are 15 residues in the CDR3. CDR3 sequence (DNA): TGTGCCAGCAGCCCTGACAGGGGTGAAAATTCACCCCTCCACTTT. Protein sequence: CASSPDRGENSPLHF.

This clonotype has just a few counts. This sequence joins TRBV6-1 and TRBJ1-2; D is perhaps TRBD1 (5 bases). Germline-derived CDR1 and CDR2 are MNHNS and SASEGT. The CDR3 has 16 amino acids. V lost 6 bases to trimming and J lost 4 bases, with 21 bases between them. The CDR3 region is CASRGLGLPFSYGYTF. The CDR3 nucleotides are TGTGCCAGCAGGGGACTGGGCCTCCCCTTTTCCTATGGCTACACCTTC.

The chain joins TRBV4-2 to TRBJ2-5, with TRBD2 matching 11 bases. The J segment lost 5 bases and the V segment lost 1 base, leaving 18 bases of the junction unmatched. Germline loops: CDR1 LGHNA, CDR2 YNFKEQ. The CDR3 has 20 residues. The CDR3 sequence is CASSQGTSGGPALSGETQYF. In DNA, the CDR3 is TGTGCCAGCAGCCAAGGCACTAGCGGGGGACCGGCTCTTTCCGGGGAGACCCAGTACTTC.

The DNA of the CDR3 is TGTGCCAGCAGTCTCATTAGGGGGAAACTGTTTTTT. Encoded protein: CASSLIRGKLFF. This chain links TRBV6-5 with TRBJ1-4; D may be TRBD1 (6 bases). This CDR3 is 12 amino acids long. V lost 5 bases and J lost 11, with 12 bases in between. CDR1 is MNHEY and CDR2 is SVGAGI in the germline V gene.

The chain uses TRBV6-2 or TRBV6-3 and TRBJ1-1; 7 positions match TRBD1. The CDR3 is 18 amino acids. V shed 6 bases, J shed 0 bases, and the junction held 16 bases outside the gene matches. Germline V gene sequence: CDR1 MNHEY, CDR2 SVGEGT. This CDR3 reads CASRAAGRGLTLNTEAFF. Here the CDR3 DNA reads TGTGCCAGCAGAGCCGCGGGAAGGGGGCTTACATTGAACACTGAAGCTTTCTTT.